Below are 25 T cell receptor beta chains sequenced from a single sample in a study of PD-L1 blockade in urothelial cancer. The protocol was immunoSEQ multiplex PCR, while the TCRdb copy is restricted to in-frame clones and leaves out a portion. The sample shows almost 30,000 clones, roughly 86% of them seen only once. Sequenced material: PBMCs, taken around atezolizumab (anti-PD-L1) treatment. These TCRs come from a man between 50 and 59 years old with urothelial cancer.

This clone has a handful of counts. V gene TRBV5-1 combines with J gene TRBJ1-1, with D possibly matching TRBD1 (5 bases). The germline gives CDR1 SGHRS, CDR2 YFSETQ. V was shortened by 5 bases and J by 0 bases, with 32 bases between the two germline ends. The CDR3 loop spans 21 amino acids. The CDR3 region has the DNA TGCGCCAGCAGTGGTCATTTGAGTGTTTCCACCGAAGGGGCTGTGAACACTGAAGCTTTCTTT. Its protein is CASSGHLSVSTEGAVNTEAFF.

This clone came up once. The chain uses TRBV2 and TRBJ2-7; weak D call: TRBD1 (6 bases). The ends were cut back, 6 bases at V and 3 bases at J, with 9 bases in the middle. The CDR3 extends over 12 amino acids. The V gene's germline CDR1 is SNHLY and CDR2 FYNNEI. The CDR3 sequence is CASRGGGYEQYF. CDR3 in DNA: TGTGCCAGCAGAGGGGGTGGCTACGAGCAGTACTTC. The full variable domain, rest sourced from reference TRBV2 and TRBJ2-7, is EPEVTQTPSHQVTQMGQEVILRCVPISNHLYFYWYRQILGQKVEFLVSFYNNEISEKSEIFDDQFSVERPDGSNFTLKIRSTKLEDSAMYFCASRGGGYEQYFGPGTRLTVT.

CDR3 sequence: CASSLIGTRETQYF. The CDR3 nucleotides are TGTGCCAGCAGCTTGATTGGTACGAGGGAGACCCAGTACTTC. J is TRBJ2-5 and V is TRBV5-5; D gene unclear. This CDR3 region has 14 residues. Trimming shortened V by 1 base and J by 5 bases, and 12 bases separated the two germline ends. CDR1 SGHKS and CDR2 YYEKEE come from the germline V gene (reference sequence).

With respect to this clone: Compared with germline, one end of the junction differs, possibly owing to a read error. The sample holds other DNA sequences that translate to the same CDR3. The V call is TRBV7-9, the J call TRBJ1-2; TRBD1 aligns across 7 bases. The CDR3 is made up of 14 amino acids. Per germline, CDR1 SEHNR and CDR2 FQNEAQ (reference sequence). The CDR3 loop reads CASSFDRAGYGYTF. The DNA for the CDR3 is TGTGCTAGCAGCTTTGACAGGGCAGGATATGGCTACACCTTC.

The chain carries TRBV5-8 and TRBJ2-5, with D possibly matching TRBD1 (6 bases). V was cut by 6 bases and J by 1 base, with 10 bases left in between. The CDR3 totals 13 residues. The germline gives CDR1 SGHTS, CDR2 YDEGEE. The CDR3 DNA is TGTGCCAGCACCGGGACACCCCAAGAGACCCAGTACTTC. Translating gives CASTGTPQETQYF.

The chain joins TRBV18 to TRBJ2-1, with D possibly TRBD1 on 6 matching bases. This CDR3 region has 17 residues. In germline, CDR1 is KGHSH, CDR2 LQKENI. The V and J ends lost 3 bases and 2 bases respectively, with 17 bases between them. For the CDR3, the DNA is TGTGCCAGCTCACCCGTTGTAACTGGACAGCCCTACAATGAGCAGTTCTTC. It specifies CASSPVVTGQPYNEQFF. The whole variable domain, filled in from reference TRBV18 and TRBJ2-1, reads NAGVMQNPRHLVRRRGQEARLRCSPMKGHSHVYWYRQLPEEGLKFMVYLQKENIIDESGMPKERFSAEFPKEGPSILRIQQVVRGDSAAYFCASSPVVTGQPYNEQFFGPGTRLTVL.

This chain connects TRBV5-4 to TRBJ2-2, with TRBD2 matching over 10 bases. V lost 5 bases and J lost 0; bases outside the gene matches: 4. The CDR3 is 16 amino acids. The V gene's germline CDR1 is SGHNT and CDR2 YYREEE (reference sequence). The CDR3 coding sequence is TGTGCCAGCAGGACTAGCGGGCCTACGAACACCGGGGAGCTGTTTTTT. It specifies CASRTSGPTNTGELFF. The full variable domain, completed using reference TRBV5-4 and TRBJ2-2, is ETGVTQSPTHLIKTRGQQVTLRCSSQSGHNTVSWYQQALGQGPQFIFQYYREEENGRGNFPPRFSGLQFPNYSSELNVNALELDDSALYLCASRTSGPTNTGELFFGEGSRLTVL.

The CDR3 here is CASSYSGLRGETQYF. The CDR3 region has the DNA TGTGCCAGCAGTTACTCTGGACTCCGTGGGGAGACCCAGTACTTC. The V gene is TRBV6-5, the J gene TRBJ2-5, with a tentative D call TRBD2 (5 bases). Germline V lookup: CDR1 MNHEY, CDR2 SVGAGI. V was shortened by 0 bases and J by 5 bases, with 13 bases between the two germline ends. The length of the CDR3 is 15 residues.

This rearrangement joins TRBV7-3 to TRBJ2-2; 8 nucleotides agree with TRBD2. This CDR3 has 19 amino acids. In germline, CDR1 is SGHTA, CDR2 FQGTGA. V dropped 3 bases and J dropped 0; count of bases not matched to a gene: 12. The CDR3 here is CASSFFQSSGGPNTGELFF. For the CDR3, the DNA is TGTGCCAGCAGCTTCTTCCAATCCAGCGGGGGACCGAACACCGGGGAGCTGTTTTTT.

In nucleotides, the CDR3 is TGTGCCAGCAGCACCGGGACAGGGGTCCAAGAGACCCAGTACTTC. This gives the protein CASSTGTGVQETQYF. This chain connects TRBV7-7 to TRBJ2-5; TRBD1 matches at 10 bases. This CDR3 spans 15 amino acids. The germline CDR1 and CDR2 sequences are SSHAT and FNYEAQ (reference sequence). V shed 5 bases and J 1 base; nucleotides not matched to a gene: 4.

The CDR3 region has the DNA TGTGCCAGCACCCCGGGACTAGCCTACGAGCAGTACTTC. It is translated as CASTPGLAYEQYF. The chain joins TRBV6-5 to TRBJ2-7; TRBD2 aligns across 8 bases. CDR1 MNHEY and CDR2 SVGAGI come from the germline V gene. V was pared by 7 bases and J by 2 bases, with 4 bases of the junction left unmatched. The CDR3 extends over 13 amino acids.

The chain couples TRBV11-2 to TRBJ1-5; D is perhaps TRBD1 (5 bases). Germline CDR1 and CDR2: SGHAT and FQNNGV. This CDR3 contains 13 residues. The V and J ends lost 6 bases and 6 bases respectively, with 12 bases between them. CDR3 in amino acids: CASSHQGFQPQHF. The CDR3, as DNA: TGTGCCAGCAGTCATCAGGGATTTCAGCCCCAGCATTTT.

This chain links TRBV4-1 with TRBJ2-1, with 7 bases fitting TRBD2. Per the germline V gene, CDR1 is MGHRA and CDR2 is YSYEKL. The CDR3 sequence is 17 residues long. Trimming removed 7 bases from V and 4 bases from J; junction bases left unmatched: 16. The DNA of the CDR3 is TGCGCCAGCACGGAAGGAAGGACTAGGTCTAAATACAATGAGCAGTTCTTC. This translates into CASTEGRTRSKYNEQFF.

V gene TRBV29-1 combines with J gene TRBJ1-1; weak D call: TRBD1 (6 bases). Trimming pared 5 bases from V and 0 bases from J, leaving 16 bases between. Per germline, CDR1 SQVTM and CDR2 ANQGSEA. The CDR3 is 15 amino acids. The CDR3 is CSVKGGGAVNTEAFF. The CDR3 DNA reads TGCAGCGTTAAAGGAGGGGGGGCGGTGAACACTGAAGCTTTCTTT.

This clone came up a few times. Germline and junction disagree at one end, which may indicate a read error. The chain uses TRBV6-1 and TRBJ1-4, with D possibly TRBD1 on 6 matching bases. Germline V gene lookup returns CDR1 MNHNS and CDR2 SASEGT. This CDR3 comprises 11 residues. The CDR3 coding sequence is TGTGCCAGCAGTGACCGGGACAAAAAGTCTTTT. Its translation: CASSDRDKKSF.

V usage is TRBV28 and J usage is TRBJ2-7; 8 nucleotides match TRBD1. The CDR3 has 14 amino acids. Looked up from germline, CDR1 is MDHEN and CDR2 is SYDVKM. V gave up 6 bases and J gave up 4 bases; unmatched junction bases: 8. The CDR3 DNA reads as TGTGCCAGCAGCCCAGGACAGGGATTTTACGAGCAGTACTTC. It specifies CASSPGQGFYEQYF. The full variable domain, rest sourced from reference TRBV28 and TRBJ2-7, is DVKVTQSSRYLVKRTGEKVFLECVQDMDHENMFWYRQDPGLGLRLIYFSYDVKMKEKGDIPEGYSVSREKKERFSLILESASTNQTSMYLCASSPGQGFYEQYFGPGTRLTVT.

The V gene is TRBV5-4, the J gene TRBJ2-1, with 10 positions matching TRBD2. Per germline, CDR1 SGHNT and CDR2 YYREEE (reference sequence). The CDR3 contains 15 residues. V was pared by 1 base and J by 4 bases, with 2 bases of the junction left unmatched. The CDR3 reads CASSLWTSGYNEQFF. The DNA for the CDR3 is TGTGCCAGCAGCTTGTGGACTAGCGGATACAATGAGCAGTTCTTC. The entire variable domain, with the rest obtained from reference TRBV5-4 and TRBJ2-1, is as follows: ETGVTQSPTHLIKTRGQQVTLRCSSQSGHNTVSWYQQALGQGPQFIFQYYREEENGRGNFPPRFSGLQFPNYSSELNVNALELDDSALYLCASSLWTSGYNEQFFGPGTRLTVL.

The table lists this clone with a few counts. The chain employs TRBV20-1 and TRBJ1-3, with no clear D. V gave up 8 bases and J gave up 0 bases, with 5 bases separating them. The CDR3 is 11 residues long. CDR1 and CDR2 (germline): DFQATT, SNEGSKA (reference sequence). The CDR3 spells CSTHSGNTIYF. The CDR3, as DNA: TGCAGTACACACTCTGGAAACACCATATATTTT.

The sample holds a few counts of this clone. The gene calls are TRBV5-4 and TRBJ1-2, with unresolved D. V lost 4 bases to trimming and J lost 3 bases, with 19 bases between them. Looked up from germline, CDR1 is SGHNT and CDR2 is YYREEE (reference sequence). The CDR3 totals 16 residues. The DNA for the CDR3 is TGTGCCAGCAGCATCCCCGGCCGAGAGGGTTACTATGGCTACACCTTC. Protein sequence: CASSIPGREGYYGYTF. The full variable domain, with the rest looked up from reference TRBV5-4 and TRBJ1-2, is ETGVTQSPTHLIKTRGQQVTLRCSSQSGHNTVSWYQQALGQGPQFIFQYYREEENGRGNFPPRFSGLQFPNYSSELNVNALELDDSALYLCASSIPGREGYYGYTFGSGTRLTVV.

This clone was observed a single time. In nucleotides, the CDR3 is TGCGCCAGCAGCCAAAGGGGACAGGGAGACAATGAGCAGTTCTTC. Translation: CASSQRGQGDNEQFF. The gene calls are TRBV4-1 and TRBJ2-1, with 9 bases matching TRBD1. V dropped 2 bases and J dropped 5; count of bases not matched to a gene: 4. CDR1 MGHRA and CDR2 YSYEKL come from the germline V gene. The CDR3 length is 15 residues.

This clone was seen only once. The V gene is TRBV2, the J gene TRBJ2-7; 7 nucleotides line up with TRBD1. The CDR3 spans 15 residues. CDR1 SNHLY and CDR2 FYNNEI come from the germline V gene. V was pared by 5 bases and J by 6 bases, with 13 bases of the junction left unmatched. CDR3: CASSTPMGQQGEQYF. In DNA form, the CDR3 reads TGTGCCAGCAGTACCCCGATGGGACAGCAAGGCGAGCAGTACTTC.

In DNA, the CDR3 is TGTGCCAGCAGTTACAGGACAGGGACGCAAGAGACCCAGTACTTC. Amino acids: CASSYRTGTQETQYF. The chain couples TRBV6-5 to TRBJ2-5, with 8 bases aligning to TRBD1. Germline assignment: CDR1 MNHEY and CDR2 SVGAGI. The CDR3 is made up of 15 amino acids. V was clipped by 2 bases and J by 2 bases; unmatched bases: 4.

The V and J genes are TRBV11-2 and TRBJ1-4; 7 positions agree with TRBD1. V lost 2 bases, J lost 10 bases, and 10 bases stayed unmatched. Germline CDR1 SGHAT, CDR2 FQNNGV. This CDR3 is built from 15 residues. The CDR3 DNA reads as TGTGCCAGCAGCTTACAGGGGGGTACAGGCAGAAAACTGTTTTTT. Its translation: CASSLQGGTGRKLFF. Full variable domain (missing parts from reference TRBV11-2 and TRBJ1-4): EAGVAQSPRYKIIEKRQSVAFWCNPISGHATLYWYQQILGQGPKLLIQFQNNGVVDDSQLPKDRFSAERLKGVDSTLKIQPAKLEDSAVYLCASSLQGGTGRKLFFGSGTQLSVL.

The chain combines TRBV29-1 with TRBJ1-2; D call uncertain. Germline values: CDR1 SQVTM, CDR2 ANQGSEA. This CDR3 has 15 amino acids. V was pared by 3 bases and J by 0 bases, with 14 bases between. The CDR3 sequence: CSVDLVQPANYGYTF. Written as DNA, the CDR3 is TGCAGCGTTGATTTGGTACAGCCAGCTAACTATGGCTACACCTTC.

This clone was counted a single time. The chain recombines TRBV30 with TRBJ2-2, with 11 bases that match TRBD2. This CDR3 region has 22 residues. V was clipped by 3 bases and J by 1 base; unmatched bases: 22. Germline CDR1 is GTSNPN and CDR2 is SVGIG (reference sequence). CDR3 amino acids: CAWSFLGRPDVGLAGNTGELFF. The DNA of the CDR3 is TGTGCCTGGAGCTTTCTCGGCAGACCGGATGTAGGACTAGCGGGGAACACCGGGGAGCTGTTTTTT.